These 15 T cell receptor beta chains came from one sample sequenced in a study of blood T cell repertoires in COVID-19. Generated by immunoSEQ multiplex PCR, the TCRdb table keeps only in-frame clones and is missing some. The top ten clones hold about 19% of a sample with hundreds of thousands of clones, roughly 85% of them seen once. The sequenced material came from PBMCs or T cells enriched from blood (not recorded which). The receptors derive from a man aged 40-49 years who had recovered from COVID-19.

The chain carries TRBV5-1 and TRBJ2-1, with TRBD2 identical over 8 bases. The CDR3 length is 15 residues. Unmatched junction bases numbered 1, after V lost 0 bases and J lost 2 bases. The germline gives CDR1 SGHRS, CDR2 YFSETQ. The CDR3 bases are TGCGCCAGCAGCTTGGAGGGACTAGCCTACAATGAGCAGTTCTTC. Translating gives CASSLEGLAYNEQFF. The complete variable domain, with remaining parts taken from reference TRBV5-1 and TRBJ2-1, reads KAGVTQTPRYLIKTRGQQVTLSCSPISGHRSVSWYQQTPGQGLQFLFEYFSETQRNKGNFPGRFSGRQFSNSRSEMNVSTLELGDSALYLCASSLEGLAYNEQFFGPGTRLTVL.

V and J are TRBV19 and TRBJ1-5; maybe TRBD1 (5 bases). The CDR3 is 13 amino acids. CDR1 is LNHDA and CDR2 is SQIVND in the germline V gene (reference sequence). With 6 bases removed from V and 3 bases from J, the gap between germline ends came to 9 bases. The CDR3 loop is CASRDRPNQPQHF. The CDR3 coding sequence is TGTGCCAGTAGAGACAGACCCAATCAGCCCCAGCATTTT.

The rearrangement uses TRBV24-1 and TRBJ2-2; D remains unclear. The CDR3 contains 14 residues. V lost 0 bases and J 5 bases, leaving 6 bases between the germline ends. Germline assignment: CDR1 KGHDR and CDR2 SFDVKD. CDR3 protein: CATSDLKETGELFF. In DNA, the CDR3 is TGTGCCACCAGTGATTTGAAGGAGACCGGGGAGCTGTTTTTT.

The chain joins TRBV11-2 to TRBJ2-2, with TRBD1 identical over 10 bases. The CDR3 has 16 residues. V was clipped by 5 bases and J by 5 bases; unmatched bases: 8. Germline lookup yields CDR1 SGHAT and CDR2 FQNNGV. The CDR3 is CASSASSGQGTGELFF. In DNA form, the CDR3 reads TGTGCCAGCAGCGCGTCCTCGGGACAGGGGACCGGGGAGCTGTTTTTT.

This clone came up a few times. The V call is TRBV6-2 or TRBV6-3, the J call TRBJ2-1; 12 nucleotides align to TRBD2. The length of the CDR3 is 15 residues. Germline V gene data show CDR1 as MNHEY and CDR2 as SVGEGT. Trimming removed 5 bases from V and 6 bases from J; junction bases left unmatched: 5. This CDR3 is CASSLAGGIFNEQFF. DNA for the CDR3: TGTGCCAGCAGTCTAGCGGGAGGGATATTCAATGAGCAGTTCTTC.

This sequence joins TRBV6-5 and TRBJ2-1; TRBD2 matches at 10 bases. Germline assignment: CDR1 MNHEY and CDR2 SVGAGI. The CDR3 is 15 residues long. V was pared by 4 bases and J by 3 bases, with 3 bases of the junction left unmatched. The CDR3, as DNA: TGTGCCAGCAGTTCTAGCGGGAGCCTCTACAATGAGCAGTTCTTC. Translating gives CASSSSGSLYNEQFF.

For this clone: Within the sample, other DNA sequences also encode this same CDR3. The V and J genes are TRBV7-2 and TRBJ2-7; 11 nucleotides match TRBD2. Germline assignment: CDR1 SGHTA and CDR2 FQGNSA. Trimming cost V 3 bases and J 4 bases; bases outside gene matches: 5. The CDR3 is made up of 15 amino acids. CDR3 in amino acids: CASSFGTSGGYEQYF. The CDR3 region has the DNA TGTGCCAGCAGCTTTGGGACTAGCGGAGGTTACGAGCAGTACTTC.

The rearrangement uses TRBV2 and TRBJ2-6, with 10 bases aligning to TRBD1. The CDR3 runs 17 residues. Germline CDR1 reads SNHLY; CDR2 reads FYNNEI. V shed 6 bases and J 0 bases; nucleotides not matched to a gene: 5. DNA for the CDR3: TGTGCCAGCAGACCGGGACAGGGGACCTCTGGGGCCAACGTCCTGACTTTC. It is translated as CASRPGQGTSGANVLTF.

The rearrangement uses TRBV5-4 and TRBJ2-3, with 13 bases lining up with TRBD2. V shed 3 bases and J 4 bases; nucleotides not matched to a gene: 5. This CDR3 is built from 16 residues. Germline V gene sequence: CDR1 SGHNT, CDR2 YYREEE (reference sequence). The DNA of the CDR3 is TGTGCCAGCAGCTCGTGGACTAGCGGGAGTGCAGATACGCAGTATTTT. Its translation is CASSSWTSGSADTQYF.

The chain uses TRBV28 and TRBJ1-5; D remains unclear. Germline V gene data show CDR1 as MDHEN and CDR2 as SYDVKM. There are 16 residues in the CDR3. Trimming removed 5 bases at V and 7 bases at J, with 21 bases between. CDR3 coding DNA: TGTGCCAGCAGTACCCCGGGCAAGGGAGGAGGACAGCCCCAGCATTTT. Residues: CASSTPGKGGGQPQHF.

This sequence joins TRBV12-5 and TRBJ2-1, with 13 bases lining up with TRBD2. J gave up 10 bases and V 6 bases, and 12 bases lay outside the gene matches. Germline values: CDR1 LGHNT, CDR2 FRNRAP. The CDR3 is made up of 16 amino acids. CDR3 region: CASGAILAGGPGEQFF. As DNA, the CDR3 is TGTGCTAGTGGCGCTATACTAGCGGGAGGGCCGGGGGAGCAGTTCTTC. Supplemented by reference TRBV12-5 and TRBJ2-1, the full variable domain reads DARVTQTPRHKVTEMGQEVTMRCQPILGHNTVFWYRQTMMQGLELLAYFRNRAPLDDSGMPKDRFSAEMPDATLATLKIQPSEPRDSAVYFCASGAILAGGPGEQFFGPGTRLTVL.

This chain links TRBV7-8 with TRBJ1-3, with D hard to call. The V gene lost 5 bases and the J gene lost 0 bases, with 17 bases spanning the gap. The germline V gene has CDR1 SGHVS and CDR2 FQNEAQ. CDR3 length equals 17 residues. The CDR3 loop reads CASSPASGRNSGNTIYF. CDR3 DNA sequence: TGTGCCAGCAGCCCAGCAAGTGGCAGGAACTCTGGAAACACCATATATTTT.

This clone has a single count. The chain combines TRBV6-6 with TRBJ2-7; TRBD2 matches at 8 bases. This CDR3 comprises 16 residues. Germline values: CDR1 MNHNY, CDR2 SVGAGI (reference sequence). Trimming cost V 7 bases and J 4 bases; bases outside gene matches: 15. The CDR3, as DNA: TGTGCCAGCACGAGGACTAGCAACCCCCCTGGGTACGAGCAGTACTTC. Translated, it gives CASTRTSNPPGYEQYF.

V gene TRBV19 combines with J gene TRBJ2-3, with 10 bases identical to TRBD2. V shed 6 bases, J shed 1 base, and the junction held 25 bases outside the gene matches. Germline V gene data show CDR1 as LNHDA and CDR2 as SQIVND (reference sequence). The length of the CDR3 is 22 residues. CDR3 DNA: TGTGCCAGTAGACAAATCCAGGGAGCAGCGGGAGGGCCCGATTACGGCACAGATACGCAGTATTTT. This gives the protein CASRQIQGAAGGPDYGTDTQYF.

This chain connects TRBV7-8 to TRBJ1-1; 8 positions match TRBD1. The CDR3 extends over 14 amino acids. V lost 4 bases to trimming and J lost 4 bases; unmatched junction nucleotides: 5. CDR1 and CDR2 (germline): SGHVS, FQNEAQ. This CDR3 reads CASSSDRGGTEAFF. CDR3 coding DNA: TGTGCCAGCAGCTCCGACAGGGGCGGCACTGAAGCTTTCTTT.